The next 21 T cell receptor beta chains were all read from a single sample in a study of blood T cell repertoires in COVID-19. The protocol was immunoSEQ multiplex PCR, while the TCRdb copy is restricted to in-frame clones and leaves out a portion. Of about 220,000 clones listed, 86% were seen once; the top ten hold under 4%. Sequences were obtained from PBMCs or T cells enriched from blood (not recorded which). These receptors were taken from a woman aged 40 to 50 with acute COVID-19.

This clone is a singleton in its sample. The rearrangement uses TRBV7-9 and TRBJ1-4; D remains ambiguous. V was cut by 8 bases and J by 4 bases, with 14 bases left in between. CDR1 SEHNR and CDR2 FQNEAQ come from the germline V gene (reference sequence). This CDR3 spans 14 amino acids. This CDR3 is CASRPAPGNEKLFF. CDR3 coding DNA: TGTGCCAGCCGTCCCGCACCGGGTAATGAAAAACTGTTTTTT.

V gene TRBV9 combines with J gene TRBJ2-3; D possibly corresponds to TRBD2 (6 bases). The ends were cut back, 0 bases at V and 2 bases at J, with 10 bases in the middle. Germline loops: CDR1 SGDLS, CDR2 YYNGEE. This CDR3 region has 15 residues. As DNA, the CDR3 is TGTGCCAGCAGCGTAGGGACTACCCTCACAGATACGCAGTATTTT. Its translation: CASSVGTTLTDTQYF.

The rearrangement uses TRBV6-2 or TRBV6-3 and TRBJ2-7; tentative D call: TRBD1 (5 bases). The CDR3 consists of 16 residues. V was clipped by 2 bases and J by 1 base, with 15 bases between them. Germline CDR1 is MNHEY and CDR2 is SVGEGT. The CDR3 loop reads CASSYPEIRDSYEQYF. Written as DNA, the CDR3 is TGTGCCAGCAGTTACCCCGAAATCAGGGATTCCTACGAGCAGTACTTC.

This clone was recorded only once. The chain has TRBV6-6 and TRBJ1-5; TRBD1 is a possible D gene (5 bases). Trimming removed 2 bases at V and 4 bases at J, with 9 bases between. Germline CDR1 and CDR2: MNHNY and SVGAGI (reference sequence). The CDR3 has 14 residues. The CDR3 nucleotides are TGTGCCAGCAGTTACACGACAGCTAATCAGCCCCAGCATTTT. It yields the protein CASSYTTANQPQHF.

The chain couples TRBV7-9 to TRBJ1-1; 8 bases map to TRBD1. The CDR3 contains 13 residues. CDR1 and CDR2 from the germline V gene are SEHNR and FQNEAQ (reference sequence). Trimming removed 5 bases from V and 7 bases from J; junction bases left unmatched: 6. The CDR3 bases are TGTGCCAGCAGCGAGACAGGGGAGATTGAAGCTTTCTTT. It encodes CASSETGEIEAFF.

V gene TRBV4-3 combines with J gene TRBJ2-2; D possibly corresponds to TRBD2 (5 bases). Between the trimmed V and J ends, which lost 0 bases and 4 bases, there was a span of 6 bases. There are 14 residues in the CDR3. CDR1 is LGHNA, CDR2 YSLEER, per germline. The CDR3 DNA reads as TGCGCCAGCAGCCAAGATACTAGCACCGGGGAGCTGTTTTTT. Translated: CASSQDTSTGELFF.

V gene TRBV18 combines with J gene TRBJ2-1; TRBD1 agrees at 7 bases. With V trimmed by 3 bases and J by 4 bases, 6 bases remained unmatched. Germline V CDR1 and CDR2: KGHSH, LQKENI. The CDR3 has 15 amino acids. The CDR3 DNA sequence: TGTGCCAGCTCACCCCGGGACAGAATATACAATGAGCAGTTCTTC. Translated, it gives CASSPRDRIYNEQFF.

The rearrangement links TRBV7-2 to TRBJ2-5; D remains ambiguous. The germline V and J ends were trimmed by 2 bases and 5 bases, with 9 bases remaining between them. The CDR3 contains 13 residues. The germline gives CDR1 SGHTA, CDR2 FQGNSA. CDR3 sequence reads: CASSLNFRETQYF. The DNA for the CDR3 is TGTGCCAGCAGCTTAAACTTCCGCGAGACCCAGTACTTC.

The chain links TRBV9 to TRBJ1-1, with 8 bases aligning to TRBD1. This CDR3 comprises 15 residues. The V segment lost 7 bases and the J segment 2 bases; nucleotides outside the gene matches: 10. The germline V gene has CDR1 SGDLS and CDR2 YYNGEE. The CDR3 here is CASSRGQGGNTEAFF. The CDR3 region has the DNA TGTGCCAGCTCCAGAGGACAGGGCGGAAACACTGAAGCTTTCTTT.

V gene TRBV12-3 or TRBV12-4 combines with J gene TRBJ1-4; perhaps TRBD1 as D (5 bases). CDR3 length equals 12 residues. Deletions cut 6 bases from V and 6 bases from J, with 8 bases between. The CDR3 is CASRGRDEKLFF. In nucleotides, the CDR3 is TGTGCCAGCAGGGGGCGCGATGAAAAACTGTTTTTT.

This clone has a handful of counts. The V and J genes are TRBV6-2 or TRBV6-3 and TRBJ1-5; D unresolved. Germline V gene data show CDR1 as MNHEY and CDR2 as SVGEGT. The CDR3 has 14 amino acids. V lost 4 bases to trimming and J lost 4 bases, with 11 bases between them. DNA of the CDR3: TGTGCCAGCAGTTCCTGGCGACTTAATCAGCCCCAGCATTTT. Translated: CASSSWRLNQPQHF.

The V gene is TRBV18, the J gene TRBJ1-1; 10 bases map to TRBD1. The CDR3 spans 12 residues. The V gene end was trimmed by 2 bases and the J gene end by 10 bases; junction bases not matched to a gene: 1. The germline V gene has CDR1 KGHSH and CDR2 LQKENI. In DNA, the CDR3 is TGTGCCAGCTCACCAGGGACAGGGGTAGCTTTCTTT. Translating it yields CASSPGTGVAFF.

The chain has TRBV3-1 (or the pseudogene TRBV3-2) and TRBJ2-2, with D perhaps TRBD1 (5 bases). The germline V and J ends were trimmed by 0 bases and 2 bases, with 10 bases remaining between them. The CDR3 totals 16 residues. Germline CDR1 and CDR2: LGHDT and YNNKEL (reference sequence). CDR3: CASSQDRGQNTGELFF. The CDR3 DNA follows: TGTGCCAGCAGCCAAGATCGCGGACAAAACACCGGGGAGCTGTTTTTT.

V usage is TRBV2 and J usage is TRBJ2-7; TRBD2 agrees at 11 bases. There are 15 residues in the CDR3. Germline V lookup: CDR1 SNHLY, CDR2 FYNNEI. Trimming cost V 5 bases and J 4 bases; bases outside gene matches: 7. As DNA, the CDR3 is TGTGCCAGCAGTAAATTGCTAGCGGGGGGATACGAGCAGTACTTC. It specifies CASSKLLAGGYEQYF.

The chain carries TRBV7-3 and TRBJ1-2; D is unclear. Germline V lookup: CDR1 SGHTA, CDR2 FQGTGA. CDR3 length equals 10 residues. Trimming shortened V by 5 bases and J by 5 bases, and 3 bases separated the two germline ends. CDR3 sequence: CASSPYGYTF. The CDR3 nucleotides are TGTGCCAGCAGCCCATATGGCTACACCTTC.

The chain is built from TRBV19 and TRBJ2-5; 7 bases align to TRBD2. V trimming: 5 bases; J trimming: 4 bases; junction bases outside the gene matches: 10. Germline CDR1 reads LNHDA; CDR2 reads SQIVND (reference sequence). The CDR3 is 15 residues long. This CDR3 reads CASSPRRLAGETQYF. DNA of the CDR3: TGTGCCAGTAGTCCCCGGAGACTAGCTGGAGAGACCCAGTACTTC.

The chain links TRBV28 to TRBJ1-2; TRBD1 aligns across 12 bases. CDR3 length: 14 residues. CDR1 and CDR2 from the germline V gene are MDHEN and SYDVKM. V lost 4 bases, J lost 7 bases, and 4 bases stayed unmatched. The CDR3 sequence is CASSSGQGASGYTF. The CDR3 region has the DNA TGTGCCAGCAGTTCGGGACAGGGGGCTTCTGGCTACACCTTC.

This chain joins TRBV9 and TRBJ1-1, with 10 bases identical to TRBD1. The germline V gene has CDR1 SGDLS and CDR2 YYNGEE. Trimming took 0 bases from V and 7 from J; bases not matched to a gene: 3. The CDR3 runs to 14 residues. CDR3 protein: CASSVGQGAREAFF. The DNA for the CDR3 is TGTGCCAGCAGCGTAGGACAGGGGGCTCGTGAAGCTTTCTTT.

This chain connects TRBV7-3 to TRBJ2-2; no definite D call. This CDR3 is 13 amino acids long. CDR1 and CDR2 from the germline V gene are SGHTA and FQGTGA. Trimming cost V 2 bases and J 5 bases, with 6 bases left between them. CDR3 sequence (DNA): TGTGCCAGCAGCTTATCTAATACCGGGGAGCTGTTTTTT. As protein: CASSLSNTGELFF.

This clone occurred a few times. The chain combines TRBV2 with TRBJ1-2; D remains ambiguous. The CDR3 spans 12 residues. Germline assignment: CDR1 SNHLY and CDR2 FYNNEI. Trimming took off 3 bases at V and 4 bases at J, with 6 bases between the two ends. As DNA, the CDR3 is TGTGCCAGCAGTGAGTCGGGCTATGGCTACACCTTC. It encodes CASSESGYGYTF.

The V and J genes are TRBV2 and TRBJ1-5; D is ambiguous. The CDR3 spans 18 residues. The germline V gene encodes CDR1 SNHLY and CDR2 FYNNEI. V was pared by 8 bases and J by 0 bases, with 23 bases between. The CDR3 nucleotides are TGTGCCAGCTCCCTTAGTGTACGAAATCCTAGTAGCAATCAGCCCCAGCATTTT. It is translated as CASSLSVRNPSSNQPQHF.